The clone carrying this T cell receptor beta chain was seen only once. Its antigen is unknown. This sample stems from a study of cytomegalovirus exposure and HLA in healthy donors. Study outcomes and limitations: A few chains tied to CMV proved CMV antigen-specific in vitro. An analysis that was carried out later associated approximately 15,000 TCR beta sequences with HLA alleles at 0.05 false discovery rate. Cytomegalovirus-associated TCR beta chains were listed, numbering around 150.

The PCR used 60 Vbeta and 13 Jbeta primers. Sequencing was performed with immunoSEQ multiplex PCR; in TCRdb, only in-frame clones are kept and a portion is missing. This repertoire shows about 110,000 clones, about 70% found once; its top ten account for around 8.2%. This clonotype originated in a man under 40 in good health and CMV-seropositive. Source material: PBMCs.

The CDR3 here is CASSREVETQYF. CDR3 sequence (DNA): TGTGCCAGCAGCCGGGAAGTGGAGACCCAGTACTTC. The rearrangement joins TRBV5-4 to TRBJ2-5, with D possibly matching TRBD2 (5 bases). Per germline, CDR1 SGHNT and CDR2 YYREEE (reference sequence). V was pared by 4 bases and J by 5 bases, with 9 bases between. The CDR3 is 12 residues long.